What follows is one T cell receptor (beta chain) and its context. MiXCR, run by TCRdb on the 5' RACE reads, gives a single entry per CDR3 protein. The table has about 560,000 distinct CDR3 sequences, about 20% seen once. The data stem from a study of T-cell memory formation after mild COVID-19. Germline-derived CDR1 and CDR2 are SNHLY and FYNNEI. Trimming took off 1 base at V and 2 bases at J, with 17 bases between the two ends. The CDR3 contains 17 residues. Material: PBMCs or a T cell subset sorted from them (not recorded which). This receptor was identified in an adult woman who had mild COVID-19 (a few samples of this study predate the infection). Cell type and time point are not known. J is TRBJ1-2 and V is TRBV2; D ambiguous. CDR3 amino acids: CASSEGDPRNRNYGYTF. CDR3 sequence (DNA): TGTGCCAGCAGTGAAGGGGATCCTCGCAACCGAAACTATGGCTACACCTTC. Combining the CDR3 with reference TRBV2 and TRBJ1-2 gives the whole variable domain EPEVTQTPSHQVTQMGQEVILRCVPISNHLYFYWYRQILGQKVEFLVSFYNNEISEKSEIFDDQFSVERPDGSNFTLKIRSTKLEDSAMYFCASSEGDPRNRNYGYTFGSGTRLTVV.